Following are 21 T cell receptor beta chains from one sample sequenced in a study of early T cells in non-severe SARS-CoV-2 infection. Via MiXCR, TCRdb re-called the 5' RACE reads, giving one row per CDR3 protein. The data hold approximately 31,000 distinct CDR3 sequences, with 4.5% to 7% observed a single time. Material for sequencing was whole blood. These receptor sequences come from an adult who was a healthcare worker with PCR-confirmed SARS-CoV-2 infection or an uninfected control (not recorded which).

This sequence joins TRBV19 and TRBJ2-4; perhaps TRBD2 as D (5 bases). V was trimmed by 6 bases and J by 3 bases, leaving 12 bases between them. Germline-derived CDR1 and CDR2 are LNHDA and SQIVND (reference sequence). The CDR3 is made up of 14 amino acids. The CDR3 sequence is CASSPAGNKNIQYF. Written as DNA, the CDR3 is TGTGCCAGTAGCCCGGCCGGGAACAAAAACATTCAGTACTTC. Combining the CDR3 with reference TRBV19 and TRBJ2-4 gives the whole variable domain DGGITQSPKYLFRKEGQNVTLSCEQNLNHDAMYWYRQDPGQGLRLIYYSQIVNDFQKGDIAEGYSVSREKKESFPLTVTSAQKNPTAFYLCASSPAGNKNIQYFGAGTRLSVL.

This sequence joins TRBV19 and TRBJ1-4; the D is unclear. Looked up from germline, CDR1 is LNHDA and CDR2 is SQIVND (reference sequence). The V end was cut by 3 bases, the J end by 8 bases, with 7 bases between. The CDR3 loop spans 12 amino acids. The CDR3 DNA reads as TGTGCCAGTAGTATGACGGGCGAAAAACTGTTTTTT. Encoded protein: CASSMTGEKLFF.

Ten or more counts support this clonotype. V is TRBV11-2 and J is TRBJ2-1; perhaps TRBD2 as D (5 bases). Germline V gene sequence: CDR1 SGHAT, CDR2 FQNNGV. Trimming shortened V by 0 bases and J by 9 bases, and 15 bases separated the two germline ends. This CDR3 has 15 amino acids. CDR3 protein: CASSLDPLSGIEQFF. The CDR3 DNA sequence: TGTGCCAGCAGCTTAGATCCCCTCTCCGGGATTGAGCAGTTCTTC. Filled out from reference TRBV11-2 and TRBJ2-1, the complete variable domain reads EAGVAQSPRYKIIEKRQSVAFWCNPISGHATLYWYQQILGQGPKLLIQFQNNGVVDDSQLPKDRFSAERLKGVDSTLKIQPAKLEDSAVYLCASSLDPLSGIEQFFGPGTRLTVL.

This chain joins TRBV5-6 and TRBJ2-3; 9 positions match TRBD2. Germline CDR1 reads SGHDT; CDR2 reads YYEEEE. Unmatched junction bases numbered 5, after V lost 7 bases and J lost 2 bases. This CDR3 is built from 14 residues. The CDR3 DNA reads TGTGCCAGCTCGCTAGCGGGGCCCACAGATACGCAGTATTTT. Encoded protein: CASSLAGPTDTQYF.

In this sample, this clonotype turned up a few times. This may stem from a read error, because a much larger clone lies one nucleotide away. The chain has TRBV19 and TRBJ1-2; D uncertain. The CDR3 has 16 residues. Looked up from germline, CDR1 is LNHDA and CDR2 is SQIVND (reference sequence). Here the CDR3 reads CTSSIARAKPNYGYTF. In nucleotides, the CDR3 is TGTACCAGTAGTATAGCGCGGGCCAAACCTAACTATGGCTACACCTTC.

Many counts were recorded for this clonotype. This chain joins TRBV11-2 and TRBJ2-1; possibly TRBD2 for D (5 bases). This CDR3 has 13 amino acids. Germline loops: CDR1 SGHAT, CDR2 FQNNGV. The V and J ends lost 0 bases and 13 bases respectively, with 13 bases between them. CDR3 sequence reads: CASSLEGASRQFF. As DNA, the CDR3 is TGTGCCAGCAGCTTAGAGGGAGCGTCCCGCCAGTTCTTC.

This clonotype was recorded a few times. The V call is TRBV28, the J call TRBJ1-1, with a weak D call TRBD1 (5 bases). This CDR3 spans 14 amino acids. The ends were cut back, 8 bases at V and 4 bases at J, with 17 bases in the middle. Germline loops: CDR1 MDHEN, CDR2 SYDVKM. This CDR3 is CASGPLTRGTEAFF. The CDR3 DNA reads TGTGCCAGCGGACCATTAACGAGGGGCACTGAAGCTTTCTTT.

The CDR3 reads CASSQGYGSGRATYGYTF. Here the CDR3 DNA reads TGCGCCAGCAGCCAAGGGTACGGCTCGGGCAGGGCGACCTATGGCTACACCTTC. This chain joins TRBV4-1 and TRBJ1-2, with D perhaps TRBD1 (5 bases). CDR1 is MGHRA and CDR2 is YSYEKL in the germline V gene. CDR3 length: 18 residues. Trimming shortened V by 1 base and J by 4 bases, and 22 bases separated the two germline ends.

This clonotype occurred a few times. The V call is TRBV4-2, the J call TRBJ2-3, with a possible D match to TRBD2 (6 bases). V lost 0 bases and J lost 7, with 11 bases in between. Looked up from germline, CDR1 is LGHNA and CDR2 is YNFKEQ. CDR3 length: 14 residues. The CDR3 spells CASSQDREAYTQYF. As DNA, the CDR3 is TGTGCCAGCAGCCAAGATAGGGAGGCGTATACGCAGTATTTT.

This clonotype turned up a few times. V usage is TRBV20-1 and J usage is TRBJ2-1; tentative D call: TRBD2 (7 bases). This CDR3 spans 12 amino acids. Germline V gives CDR1 DFQATT, CDR2 SNEGSKA (reference sequence). CDR3: CMSWRGHNEQFF. The CDR3 coding sequence is TGCATGTCGTGGCGGGGGCACAATGAGCAGTTCTTC.

The V gene is TRBV20-1, the J gene TRBJ2-7, with D perhaps TRBD2 (5 bases). CDR1 is DFQATT, CDR2 SNEGSKA, per germline (reference sequence). CDR3 length equals 13 residues. The V end lost 4 bases, the J end lost 7 bases, and 17 bases lay between the germline ends. Here the CDR3 reads CSAKRGPLREQYF. CDR3 bases: TGCAGTGCTAAGCGCGGGCCGTTGAGGGAGCAGTACTTC.

Within the sample, this clonotype is medium-sized (0.01 to 0.1%). The rearrangement joins TRBV7-2 to TRBJ2-5; D remains unclear. Trimming removed 5 bases from V and 5 bases from J, with 6 bases in between. The CDR3 loop spans 11 amino acids. The germline V gene has CDR1 SGHTA and CDR2 FQGNSA. For the CDR3, the DNA is TGTGCCAGCAGCGCGCATGAGACCCAGTACTTC. Protein product: CASSAHETQYF.

This clonotype has a handful of counts. The genes are TRBV5-1 and TRBJ2-1; 7 nucleotides align to TRBD1. The germline gives CDR1 SGHRS, CDR2 YFSETQ. The junction had 12 bases not matched to a gene; V was cut back by 4 bases and J by 8 bases. The CDR3 is 15 residues long. The CDR3 region is CASSLRQGIGHEQFF. The DNA of the CDR3 is TGCGCCAGCAGCCTCAGACAGGGCATCGGGCATGAGCAGTTCTTC.

This chain joins TRBV2 and TRBJ2-3; D is tentatively TRBD1 or TRBD2 (5 bases each). Trimming left V 6 bases short and J 4 bases short, with 26 bases between. Germline V CDR1 and CDR2: SNHLY, FYNNEI. The CDR3 spans 18 residues. CDR3 protein: CASRVGPPIGRLADTQYF. For the CDR3, the DNA is TGTGCCAGCAGGGTGGGACCCCCGATCGGGCGGCTGGCAGATACGCAGTATTTT. Full variable domain (remainder filled in from reference TRBV2 and TRBJ2-3): EPEVTQTPSHQVTQMGQEVILRCVPISNHLYFYWYRQILGQKVEFLVSFYNNEISEKSEIFDDQFSVERPDGSNFTLKIRSTKLEDSAMYFCASRVGPPIGRLADTQYFGPGTRLTVL.

Here the CDR3 reads CASSEEGAGNYGYTF. In nucleotides, the CDR3 is TGTGCCAGCAGTGAAGAGGGTGCAGGGAACTATGGCTACACCTTC. The rearrangement uses TRBV6-1 and TRBJ1-2; TRBD1 is a possible D gene (5 bases). This CDR3 is built from 15 residues. The V gene lost 1 base and the J gene lost 2 bases, with 11 bases spanning the gap. Per germline, CDR1 MNHNS and CDR2 SASEGT.

This clonotype was picked up a small number of times. CDR3 sequence (DNA): TGTGCCAGCAGCTTCTCTGAGACCCAGTACTTC. Protein: CASSFSETQYF. The rearrangement joins TRBV5-5 to TRBJ2-5; D gene ambiguous. CDR1 is SGHKS, CDR2 YYEKEE, per germline (reference sequence). The CDR3 is made up of 11 amino acids. Trimming removed 2 bases at V and 5 bases at J, with 4 bases between. The full variable domain, rest sourced from reference TRBV5-5 and TRBJ2-5, is DAGVTQSPTHLIKTRGQQVTLRCSPISGHKSVSWYQQVLGQGPQFIFQYYEKEERGRGNFPDRFSARQFPNYSSELNVNALLLGDSALYLCASSFSETQYFGPGTRLLVL.

This clonotype was counted a few times. V gene TRBV28 combines with J gene TRBJ2-2; D is undetermined. Trimming stripped 8 bases from V and 0 bases from J, with 7 bases between. The CDR3 consists of 13 residues. In germline, CDR1 is MDHEN, CDR2 SYDVKM. The CDR3 nucleotides read TGTGCCAGCGAGTCCGCGAACACCGGGGAGCTGTTTTTT. Translation gives CASESANTGELFF.

This clonotype was counted a few times. The J gene is TRBJ1-2, the V gene TRBV24-1; D gene uncertain. Germline CDR1 is KGHDR and CDR2 is SFDVKD. V shed 3 bases and J shed 7 bases, with 26 bases lying between them. This CDR3 has 18 amino acids. The CDR3 region has the DNA TGTGCCACCAGTGATGGAGGTTCGCCGGTCGCTTCCCGTAGTGGCTACACCTTC. The encoded protein is CATSDGGSPVASRSGYTF.

This clonotype was counted at least ten times. The chain uses TRBV5-1 and TRBJ2-5; D might be TRBD2 (6 bases). Per germline, CDR1 SGHRS and CDR2 YFSETQ. With 0 bases removed from V and 5 bases from J, the gap between germline ends came to 14 bases. The CDR3 loop spans 15 amino acids. CDR3 region: CASSLAGGKKETQYF. The DNA for the CDR3 is TGCGCCAGCAGCTTGGCCGGGGGTAAGAAGGAGACCCAGTACTTC.

This clonotype was picked up many times. The V call is TRBV10-3, the J call TRBJ2-7; 11 bases align to TRBD2. The CDR3 is 17 amino acids. The germline CDR1 and CDR2 sequences are ENHRY and SYGVKD. The J segment lost 2 bases and the V segment lost 4 bases, leaving 10 bases of the junction unmatched. CDR3 nucleotides: TGTGCCATCAGTGGGGGGGGACTAGCGGACCTGGCCTACGAGCAGTACTTC. Translated, it gives CAISGGGLADLAYEQYF.

The genes are TRBV28 and TRBJ2-2, with D possibly matching TRBD2 (5 bases). Per germline, CDR1 MDHEN and CDR2 SYDVKM. This CDR3 spans 14 amino acids. Trimming pared 6 bases from V and 2 bases from J, leaving 10 bases between. The CDR3 coding sequence is TGTGCCAGCAGAAAGGACTTAAACACCGGGGAGCTGTTTTTT. This encodes CASRKDLNTGELFF.